The T cell receptor (beta chain) under discussion was sequenced for a study of vaccination and CD4 T cells after COVID-19. Study-wide background: Nasal swab PCR had detected SARS-CoV-2 in convalescent patients, under ten mild and one severe.

Turning to this clonotype: Antigen unknown.

The germline gives CDR1 DFQATT, CDR2 SNEGSKA (reference sequence). The CDR3 is 15 amino acids. The V gene end was trimmed by 2 bases and the J gene end by 3 bases; junction bases not matched to a gene: 2. An Oncomine TCR Beta short-read assay was used to sequence the DNA from cultured CD4+ T cells. MiXCR was run by TCRdb on the PCR reads, yielding one entry per CDR3 protein. In the table there are 14,000 or so distinct CDR3 sequences, 55% of which are singletons. As to treatment: roughly 11-day PBMC culture with coronavirus spike peptide pools or control peptides (ViraFEST assay). ViraFEST enlarged antigen-specific T cell populations with peptide pools and afterwards sequenced TCRs.

The sample consisted of CD4+ T cells from blood, cultured in vitro. The sequence was collected from a human donor who had recovered from COVID-19. V and J are TRBV20-1 and TRBJ2-2, with 11 bases identical to TRBD2. In DNA form, the CDR3 reads TGCAGTGCTAGAAGACTAGCGGGATACACCGGGGAGCTGTTTTTT. It is translated as CSARRLAGYTGELFF.